This passage covers 8 T cell receptor beta chains from one sample sequenced in a study of T cell responses to AZD1222 COVID-19 vaccine. TCRdb keeps only in-frame clones here, not all; method: immunoSEQ multiplex PCR. The table records roughly 53,000 clones, about four fifths of them present only once. The input for sequencing was peripheral blood, taken on day 0 of AZD1222 vaccination. Receptors were obtained from an adult in good health.

The chain employs TRBV5-1 and TRBJ1-2; 12 bases are shared with TRBD1. CDR1 is SGHRS, CDR2 YFSETQ, per germline. The CDR3 has 18 amino acids. V trimming: 4 bases; J trimming: 4 bases; junction bases outside the gene matches: 14. CDR3 region: CASSGSGTGGAGGYGYTF. CDR3 DNA sequence: TGCGCCAGCAGCGGATCCGGGACAGGGGGCGCGGGGGGCTATGGCTACACCTTC.

This sequence joins TRBV6-5 and TRBJ1-1; no reliable D call. V was shortened by 2 bases and J by 0 bases, with 13 bases between the two germline ends. From germline, CDR1 is MNHEY and CDR2 SVGAGI. This CDR3 has 16 amino acids. CDR3 amino acids: CASSYHPERVNTEAFF. For the CDR3, the DNA is TGTGCCAGCAGTTACCACCCCGAAAGGGTGAACACTGAAGCTTTCTTT.

This chain joins TRBV24-1 and TRBJ2-1; 11 bases fit TRBD2. The V and J ends lost 4 bases and 8 bases, in that order; junction bases with no gene match: 15. CDR3 length: 18 residues. The germline V gene has CDR1 KGHDR and CDR2 SFDVKD. CDR3 protein: CATSDPGTSGAGTDEQFF. For the CDR3, the DNA is TGTGCCACCAGTGACCCCGGGACTAGCGGAGCGGGTACGGATGAGCAGTTCTTC.

This clone was observed a single time. This sequence joins TRBV7-2 and TRBJ2-2; D is unresolved. The CDR3 sequence is 16 residues long. Between the trimmed V and J ends, which lost 5 bases and 5 bases, there was a span of 18 bases. In germline, CDR1 is SGHTA, CDR2 FQGNSA. CDR3 nucleotide sequence: TGTGCCAGCAGCCCCGGGTGGGGTATCAGGACCGGGGAGCTGTTTTTT. Residues: CASSPGWGIRTGELFF. Combining the CDR3 with reference TRBV7-2 and TRBJ2-2 gives the whole variable domain GAGVSQSPSNKVTEKGKDVELRCDPISGHTALYWYRQSLGQGLEFLIYFQGNSAPDKSGLPSDRFSAERTGGSVSTLTIQRTQQEDSAVYLCASSPGWGIRTGELFFGEGSRLTVL.

The V gene is TRBV7-9, the J gene TRBJ2-3; TRBD1 or TRBD2 may be the D gene (7 bases each). V was shortened by 5 bases and J by 3 bases, with 15 bases between the two germline ends. There are 15 residues in the CDR3. Germline V gene lookup returns CDR1 SEHNR and CDR2 FQNEAQ (reference sequence). The CDR3, as DNA: TGTGCCAGCAGCACTACAGGGGAGGGGACAGATACGCAGTATTTT. Residues: CASSTTGEGTDTQYF.

The chain uses TRBV18 and TRBJ2-1; the D is unclear. V dropped 3 bases and J dropped 1 base, with 10 bases sitting between them. The length of the CDR3 is 15 residues. Germline V CDR1 and CDR2: KGHSH, LQKENI. In DNA form, the CDR3 reads TGTGCCAGCTCACCTGACTCGACTTCCTACAATGAGCAGTTCTTC. Protein sequence: CASSPDSTSYNEQFF.

The chain combines TRBV7-2 with TRBJ1-2; 7 bases fit TRBD1. The length of the CDR3 is 16 residues. Germline loops: CDR1 SGHTA, CDR2 FQGNSA. V was pared by 0 bases and J by 2 bases, with 6 bases of the junction left unmatched. DNA of the CDR3: TGTGCCAGCAGCTTAGCGACAGGGCAGACGAACTATGGCTACACCTTC. Its translation is CASSLATGQTNYGYTF. Using reference TRBV7-2 and TRBJ1-2 for the parts outside the CDR3, the full variable domain is GAGVSQSPSNKVTEKGKDVELRCDPISGHTALYWYRQSLGQGLEFLIYFQGNSAPDKSGLPSDRFSAERTGGSVSTLTIQRTQQEDSAVYLCASSLATGQTNYGYTFGSGTRLTVV.

The rearrangement links TRBV10-3 to TRBJ2-3; D assignment may be TRBD1 or TRBD2 (6 bases each). Per germline, CDR1 ENHRY and CDR2 SYGVKD. This CDR3 has 19 residues. V gave up 9 bases and J gave up 2 bases, with 30 bases separating them. The CDR3 sequence is CAMARSEGRGTTTTDTQYF. In nucleotides, the CDR3 is TGTGCCATGGCACGCTCGGAGGGAAGGGGGACAACGACCACAGATACGCAGTATTTT.